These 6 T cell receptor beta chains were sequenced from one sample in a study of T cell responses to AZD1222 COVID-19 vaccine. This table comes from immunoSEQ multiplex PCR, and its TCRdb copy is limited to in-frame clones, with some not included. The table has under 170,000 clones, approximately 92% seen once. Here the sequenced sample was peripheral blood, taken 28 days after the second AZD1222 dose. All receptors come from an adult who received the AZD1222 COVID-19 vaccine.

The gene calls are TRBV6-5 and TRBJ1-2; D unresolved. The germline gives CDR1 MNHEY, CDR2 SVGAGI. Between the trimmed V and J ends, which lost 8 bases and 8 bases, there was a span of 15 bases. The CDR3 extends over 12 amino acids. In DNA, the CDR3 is TGTGCCAGCCATGACGGAACTATGGGCTACACCTTC. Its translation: CASHDGTMGYTF.

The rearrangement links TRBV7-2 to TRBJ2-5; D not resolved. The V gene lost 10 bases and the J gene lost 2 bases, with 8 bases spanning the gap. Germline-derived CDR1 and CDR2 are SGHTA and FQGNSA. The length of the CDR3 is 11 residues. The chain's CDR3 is CATLSQETQYF. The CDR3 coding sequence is TGTGCCACGTTGAGTCAAGAGACCCAGTACTTC. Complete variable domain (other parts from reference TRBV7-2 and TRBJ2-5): GAGVSQSPSNKVTEKGKDVELRCDPISGHTALYWYRQSLGQGLEFLIYFQGNSAPDKSGLPSDRFSAERTGGSVSTLTIQRTQQEDSAVYLCATLSQETQYFGPGTRLLVL.

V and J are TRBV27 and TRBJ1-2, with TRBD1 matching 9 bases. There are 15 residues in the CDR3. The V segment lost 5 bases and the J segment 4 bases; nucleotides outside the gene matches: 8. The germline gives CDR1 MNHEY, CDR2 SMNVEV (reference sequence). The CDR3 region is CASSLTQGAAYGYTF. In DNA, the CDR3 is TGTGCCAGCAGTCTAACACAGGGGGCCGCCTATGGCTACACCTTC.

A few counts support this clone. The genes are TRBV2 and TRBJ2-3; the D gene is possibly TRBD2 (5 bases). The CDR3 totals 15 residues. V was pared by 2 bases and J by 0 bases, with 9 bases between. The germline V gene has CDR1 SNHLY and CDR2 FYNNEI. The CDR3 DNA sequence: TGTGCCAGCAGTGAATATCGGACTAGCACAGATACGCAGTATTTT. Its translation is CASSEYRTSTDTQYF.

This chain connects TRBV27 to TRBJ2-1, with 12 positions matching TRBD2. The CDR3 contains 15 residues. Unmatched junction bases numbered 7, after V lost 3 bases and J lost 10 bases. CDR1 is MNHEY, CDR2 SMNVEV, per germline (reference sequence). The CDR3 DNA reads TGTGCCAGCAGTTTGGGACTAGCGGGTGTAGGGGAGCAGTTCTTC. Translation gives CASSLGLAGVGEQFF.

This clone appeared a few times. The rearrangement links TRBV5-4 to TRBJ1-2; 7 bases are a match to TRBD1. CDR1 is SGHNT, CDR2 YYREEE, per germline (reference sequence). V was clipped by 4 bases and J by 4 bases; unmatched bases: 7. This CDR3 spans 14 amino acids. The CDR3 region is CASSRQGGSYGYTF. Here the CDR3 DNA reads TGTGCCAGCAGCCGACAGGGAGGGAGCTATGGCTACACCTTC.